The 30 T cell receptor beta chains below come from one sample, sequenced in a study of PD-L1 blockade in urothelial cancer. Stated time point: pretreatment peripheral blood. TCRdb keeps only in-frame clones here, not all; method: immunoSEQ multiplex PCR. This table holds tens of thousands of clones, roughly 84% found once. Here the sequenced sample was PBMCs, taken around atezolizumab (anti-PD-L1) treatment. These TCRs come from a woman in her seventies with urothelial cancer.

CDR3 DNA: TGTGCCAGCAGAACAAATACAGGGGCTGGTGGCTACACCTTC. The encoded protein is CASRTNTGAGGYTF. The chain carries TRBV2 and TRBJ1-2; TRBD1 matches 7 bases. The trim removed 6 bases at V and 7 bases at J, leaving 11 bases unmatched. The CDR3 runs to 14 residues. Germline lookup yields CDR1 SNHLY and CDR2 FYNNEI.

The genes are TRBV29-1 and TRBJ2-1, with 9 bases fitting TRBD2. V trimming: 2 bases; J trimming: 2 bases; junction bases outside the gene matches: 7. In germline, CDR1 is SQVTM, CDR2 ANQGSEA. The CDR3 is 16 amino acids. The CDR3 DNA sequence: TGCAGCGTTGAAAGGTCTAGCGGGATGCCCTACAATGAGCAGTTCTTC. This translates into CSVERSSGMPYNEQFF.

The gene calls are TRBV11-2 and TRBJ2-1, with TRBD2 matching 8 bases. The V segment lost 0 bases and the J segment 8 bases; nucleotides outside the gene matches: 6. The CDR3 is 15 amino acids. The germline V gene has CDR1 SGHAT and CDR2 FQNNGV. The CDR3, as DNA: TGTGCCAGCAGCTTAGAATTCGGGAGGGCCGATGAGCAGTTCTTC. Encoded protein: CASSLEFGRADEQFF.

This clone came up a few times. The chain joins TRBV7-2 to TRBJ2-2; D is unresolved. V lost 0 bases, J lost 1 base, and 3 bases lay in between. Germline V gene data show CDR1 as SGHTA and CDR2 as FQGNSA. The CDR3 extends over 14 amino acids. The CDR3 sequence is CASSLARNTGELFF. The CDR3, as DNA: TGTGCCAGCAGCTTAGCCAGGAACACCGGGGAGCTGTTTTTT. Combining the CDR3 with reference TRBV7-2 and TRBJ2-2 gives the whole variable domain GAGVSQSPSNKVTEKGKDVELRCDPISGHTALYWYRQSLGQGLEFLIYFQGNSAPDKSGLPSDRFSAERTGGSVSTLTIQRTQQEDSAVYLCASSLARNTGELFFGEGSRLTVL.

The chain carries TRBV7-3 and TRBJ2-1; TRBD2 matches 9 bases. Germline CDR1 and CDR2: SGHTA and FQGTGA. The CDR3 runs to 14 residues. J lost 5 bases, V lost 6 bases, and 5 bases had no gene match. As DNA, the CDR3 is TGTGCCAGCAGTCGCGGGAGGGCCGACAATGAGCAGTTCTTC. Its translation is CASSRGRADNEQFF.

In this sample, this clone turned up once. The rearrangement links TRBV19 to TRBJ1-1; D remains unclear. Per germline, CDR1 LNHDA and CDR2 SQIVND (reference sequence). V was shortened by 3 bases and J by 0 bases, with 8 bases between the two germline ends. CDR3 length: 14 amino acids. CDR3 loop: CASSIRNLNTEAFF. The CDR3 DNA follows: TGTGCCAGTAGTATCAGAAATTTGAACACTGAAGCTTTCTTT.

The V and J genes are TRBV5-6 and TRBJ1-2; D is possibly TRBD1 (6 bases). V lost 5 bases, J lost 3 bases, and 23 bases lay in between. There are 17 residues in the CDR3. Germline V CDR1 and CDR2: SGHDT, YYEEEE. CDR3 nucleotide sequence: TGTGCCAGCAGAATTACAGGGAGGGTCAGGAACTACTATGGCTACACCTTC. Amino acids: CASRITGRVRNYYGYTF. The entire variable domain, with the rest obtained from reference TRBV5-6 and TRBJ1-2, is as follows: DAGVTQSPTHLIKTRGQQVTLRCSPKSGHDTVSWYQQALGQGPQFIFQYYEEEERQRGNFPDRFSGHQFPNYSSELNVNALLLGDSALYLCASRITGRVRNYYGYTFGSGTRLTVV.

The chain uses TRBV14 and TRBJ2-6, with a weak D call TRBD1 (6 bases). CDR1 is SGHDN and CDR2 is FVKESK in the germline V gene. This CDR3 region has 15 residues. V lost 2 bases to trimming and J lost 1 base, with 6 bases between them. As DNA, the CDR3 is TGTGCCAGCAGCCAACAGGGGTCTGGGGCCAACGTCCTGACTTTC. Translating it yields CASSQQGSGANVLTF.

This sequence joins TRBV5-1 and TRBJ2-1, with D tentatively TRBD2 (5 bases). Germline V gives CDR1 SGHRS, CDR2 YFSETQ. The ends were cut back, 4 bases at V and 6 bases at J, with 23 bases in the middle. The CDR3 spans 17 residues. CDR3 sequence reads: CASSPTPSGMTSNEQFF. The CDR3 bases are TGCGCCAGCAGCCCGACCCCTTCCGGGATGACCAGCAATGAGCAGTTCTTC.

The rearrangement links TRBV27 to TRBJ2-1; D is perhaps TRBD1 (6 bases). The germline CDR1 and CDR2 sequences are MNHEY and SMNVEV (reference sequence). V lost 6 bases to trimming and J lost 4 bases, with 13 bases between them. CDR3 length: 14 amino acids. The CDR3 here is CASRRGTPYNEQFF. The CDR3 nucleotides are TGTGCCAGCAGGAGAGGGACACCTTACAATGAGCAGTTCTTC.

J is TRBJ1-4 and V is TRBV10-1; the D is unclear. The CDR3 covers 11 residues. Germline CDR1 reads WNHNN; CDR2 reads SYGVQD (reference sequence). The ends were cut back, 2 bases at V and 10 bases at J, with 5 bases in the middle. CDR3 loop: CASSEGGKLFF. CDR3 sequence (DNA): TGCGCCAGCAGTGAGGGCGGAAAACTGTTTTTT.

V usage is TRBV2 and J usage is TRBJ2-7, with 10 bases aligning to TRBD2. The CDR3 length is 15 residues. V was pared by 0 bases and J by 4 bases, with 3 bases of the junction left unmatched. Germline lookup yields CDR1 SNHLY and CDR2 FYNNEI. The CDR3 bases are TGTGCCAGCAGTGAAGCAGCACTAGCGGGATACGAGCAGTACTTC. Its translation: CASSEAALAGYEQYF.

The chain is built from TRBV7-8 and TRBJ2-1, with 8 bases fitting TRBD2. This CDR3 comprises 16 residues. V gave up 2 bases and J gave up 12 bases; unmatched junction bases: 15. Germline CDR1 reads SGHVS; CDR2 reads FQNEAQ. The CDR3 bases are TGTGCCAGCAGCTTAAGTGAAGCGGGACTAGTTGGGGGGCAGTTCTTC. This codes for CASSLSEAGLVGGQFF.

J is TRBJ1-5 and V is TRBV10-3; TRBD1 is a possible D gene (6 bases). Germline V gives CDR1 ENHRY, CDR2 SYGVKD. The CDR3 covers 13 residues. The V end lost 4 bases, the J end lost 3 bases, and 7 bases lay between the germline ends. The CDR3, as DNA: TGTGCCATCAGTGGACAGGACAATCAGCCCCAGCATTTT. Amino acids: CAISGQDNQPQHF.

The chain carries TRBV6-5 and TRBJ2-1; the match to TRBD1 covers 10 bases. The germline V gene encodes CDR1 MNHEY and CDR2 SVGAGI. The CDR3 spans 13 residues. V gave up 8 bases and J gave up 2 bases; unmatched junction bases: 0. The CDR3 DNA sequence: TGTGCCAGCGGGACAGGGGCCTACAATGAGCAGTTCTTC. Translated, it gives CASGTGAYNEQFF.

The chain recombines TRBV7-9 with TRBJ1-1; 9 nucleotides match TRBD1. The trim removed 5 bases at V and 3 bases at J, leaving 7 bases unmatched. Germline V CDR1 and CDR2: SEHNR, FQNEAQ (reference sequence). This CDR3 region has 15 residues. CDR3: CASSLRGQGYTEAFF. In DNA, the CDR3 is TGTGCCAGCAGCCTAAGGGGACAGGGTTACACTGAAGCTTTCTTT.

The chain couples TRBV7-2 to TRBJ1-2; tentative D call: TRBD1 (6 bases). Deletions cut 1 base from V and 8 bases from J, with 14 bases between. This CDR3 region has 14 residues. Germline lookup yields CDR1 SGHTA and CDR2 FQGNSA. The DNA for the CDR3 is TGTGCCAGCAGCTTAGTCAGAGAGGGGGAAGGCTACACCTTC. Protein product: CASSLVREGEGYTF.

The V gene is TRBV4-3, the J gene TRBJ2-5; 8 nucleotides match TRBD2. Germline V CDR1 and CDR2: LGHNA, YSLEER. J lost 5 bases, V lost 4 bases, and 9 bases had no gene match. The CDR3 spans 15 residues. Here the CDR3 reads CASSRSASGSETQYF. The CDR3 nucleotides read TGCGCCAGCAGCCGGTCCGCCAGCGGGAGCGAGACCCAGTACTTC.

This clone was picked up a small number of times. CDR3 bases: TGTGCCAGCAGCTTGCGGGACAGGGGGACCAATCAGCCCCAGCATTTT. This sequence encodes CASSLRDRGTNQPQHF. V usage is TRBV5-6 and J usage is TRBJ1-5; 11 nucleotides agree with TRBD1. This CDR3 contains 16 residues. Per germline, CDR1 SGHDT and CDR2 YYEEEE. Trimming removed 1 base from V and 3 bases from J; junction bases left unmatched: 3.

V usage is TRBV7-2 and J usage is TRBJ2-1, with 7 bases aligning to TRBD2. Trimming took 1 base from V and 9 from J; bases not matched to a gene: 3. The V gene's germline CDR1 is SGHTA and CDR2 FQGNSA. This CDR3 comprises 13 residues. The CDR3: CASSLVRLAEQFF. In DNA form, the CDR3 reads TGTGCCAGCAGCTTAGTCCGACTAGCTGAGCAGTTCTTC.

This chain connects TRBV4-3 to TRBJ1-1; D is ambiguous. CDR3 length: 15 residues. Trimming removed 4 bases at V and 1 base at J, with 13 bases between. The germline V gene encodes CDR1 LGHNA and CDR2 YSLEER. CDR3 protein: CASSPMAQPNTEAFF. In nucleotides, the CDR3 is TGCGCCAGCAGCCCCATGGCACAGCCGAACACTGAAGCTTTCTTT.

CDR3 sequence: CASSPLVAAGVETQYF. DNA of the CDR3: TGTGCCAGCAGCCCCCTGGTTGCCGCGGGAGTAGAGACCCAGTACTTC. V and J are TRBV7-2 and TRBJ2-5, with 7 bases that match TRBD2. Trimming took 5 bases from V and 4 from J; bases not matched to a gene: 13. CDR1 and CDR2 from the germline V gene are SGHTA and FQGNSA. This CDR3 comprises 16 residues.

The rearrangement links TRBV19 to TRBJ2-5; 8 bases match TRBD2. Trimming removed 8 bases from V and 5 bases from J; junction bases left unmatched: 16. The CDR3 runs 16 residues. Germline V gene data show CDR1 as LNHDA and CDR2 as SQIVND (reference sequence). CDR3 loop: CASSPGLAGLRETQYF. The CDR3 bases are TGTGCCAGTTCACCGGGGTTAGCGGGGTTGAGGGAGACCCAGTACTTC.

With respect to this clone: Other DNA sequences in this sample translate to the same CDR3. CDR3 in DNA: TGTGCCAGCAGCTCGCAGGGGGCGAGGACTGAAGCTTTCTTT. Translating gives CASSSQGARTEAFF. J is TRBJ1-1 and V is TRBV7-2; 8 bases are shared with TRBD1. The CDR3 covers 14 residues. Germline V CDR1 and CDR2: SGHTA, FQGNSA. The J segment lost 5 bases and the V segment lost 4 bases, leaving 6 bases of the junction unmatched.

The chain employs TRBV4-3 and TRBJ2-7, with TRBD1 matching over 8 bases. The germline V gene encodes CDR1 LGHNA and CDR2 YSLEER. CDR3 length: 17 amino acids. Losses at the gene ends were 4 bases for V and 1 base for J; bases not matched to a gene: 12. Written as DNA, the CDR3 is TGCGCCAGCAGCCCATCCAGGGGGCAGGGGGTGTCCTACGAGCAGTACTTC. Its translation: CASSPSRGQGVSYEQYF.

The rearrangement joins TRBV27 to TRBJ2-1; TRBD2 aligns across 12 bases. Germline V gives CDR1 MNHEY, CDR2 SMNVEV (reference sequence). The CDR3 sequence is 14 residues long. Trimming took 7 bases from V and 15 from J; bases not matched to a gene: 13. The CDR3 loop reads CASTILAGGRQWFF. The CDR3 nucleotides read TGTGCCAGCACCATACTAGCGGGGGGCCGCCAGTGGTTCTTC.

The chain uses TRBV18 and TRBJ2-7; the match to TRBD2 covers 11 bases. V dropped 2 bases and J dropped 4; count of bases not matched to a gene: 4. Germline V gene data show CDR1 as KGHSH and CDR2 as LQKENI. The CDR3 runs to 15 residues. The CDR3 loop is CASSPGSGRVYEQYF. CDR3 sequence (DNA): TGTGCCAGCTCACCAGGTAGCGGGAGGGTGTACGAGCAGTACTTC.

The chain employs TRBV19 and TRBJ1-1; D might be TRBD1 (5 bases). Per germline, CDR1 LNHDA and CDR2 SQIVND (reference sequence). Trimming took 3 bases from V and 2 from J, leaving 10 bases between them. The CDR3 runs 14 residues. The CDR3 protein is CASSILQGNTEAFF. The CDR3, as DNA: TGTGCCAGTAGTATCTTGCAGGGTAACACTGAAGCTTTCTTT. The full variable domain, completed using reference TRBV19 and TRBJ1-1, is DGGITQSPKYLFRKEGQNVTLSCEQNLNHDAMYWYRQDPGQGLRLIYYSQIVNDFQKGDIAEGYSVSREKKESFPLTVTSAQKNPTAFYLCASSILQGNTEAFFGQGTRLTVV.

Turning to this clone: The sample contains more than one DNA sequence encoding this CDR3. CDR3 loop: CAWSVSLYYEQYF. CDR3 in DNA: TGTGCCTGGAGTGTAAGCCTCTACTACGAGCAGTACTTC. The chain is built from TRBV30 and TRBJ2-7; no reliable D call. Germline CDR1 is GTSNPN and CDR2 is SVGIG (reference sequence). V was pared by 0 bases and J by 3 bases, with 9 bases between. The CDR3 runs 13 residues. The variable domain in full, completed from reference TRBV30 and TRBJ2-7, reads SQTIHQWPATLVQPVGSPLSLECTVEGTSNPNLYWYRQAAGRGLQLLFYSVGIGQISSEVPQNLSASRPQDRQFILSSKKLLLSDSGFYLCAWSVSLYYEQYFGPGTRLTVT.

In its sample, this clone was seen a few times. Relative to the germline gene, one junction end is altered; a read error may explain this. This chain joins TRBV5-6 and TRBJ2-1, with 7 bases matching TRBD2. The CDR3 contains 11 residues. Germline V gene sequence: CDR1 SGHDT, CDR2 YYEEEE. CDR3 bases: TGTGCCAGCAGCTTAAGCGGGGAAACACTCTTC. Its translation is CASSLSGETLF.